Below, one TCR beta chain is given with its context. From germline, CDR1 is MDHEN and CDR2 SYDVKM. There are 15 residues in the CDR3. Between the trimmed V and J ends, which lost 7 bases and 5 bases, there was a span of 20 bases. This sample was taken from a study of T-cell reconstitution after alpha-beta-depleted transplantation in children. A library of TCRbeta sequences, prepared with unique molecular identifiers, was generated. TCRdb called the PCR reads again in MiXCR, with one record for every CDR3 protein. The sample records approximately 420,000 distinct CDR3 sequences, roughly 11% being singletons.

The sequence came from a human donor who donated a stem cell graft to a child with acute myeloid leukemia. The sample in question was PBMCs from the stem cell graft donor, obtained from the stem cell graft. The chain recombines TRBV28 with TRBJ2-5; D tentatively fits TRBD1 or TRBD2 (5 bases each). The CDR3 sequence: CASTHPSGASETQYF. CDR3 DNA sequence: TGTGCCAGCACCCACCCTTCCGGGGCCTCGGAGACCCAGTACTTC.